This T cell receptor beta chain was documented in a study of cytomegalovirus exposure and HLA in healthy donors. Concerning this clone itself: Its antigen is still unknown.

General study findings and limits: With high specificity and sensitivity, the classifier reportedly diagnosed cytomegalovirus status. Certain sequence variants were highly shared and formed a cluster, and this cluster was likely a sequencing artifact. Per a prior analysis, the majority of TCR beta V segments were productive roughly 90% or roughly 30% of the time. Per a later analysis, fewer than 20,000 TCR beta sequences showed association with HLA alleles at 0.05 false discovery rate.

There are 13 residues in the CDR3. The germline V gene has CDR1 MDHEN and CDR2 SYDVKM. Trimming took 8 bases from V and 8 from J; bases not matched to a gene: 9. PCR used 60 Vbeta primers and 13 Jbeta primers. TCRdb keeps only in-frame clones here, not all; method: immunoSEQ multiplex PCR. The repertoire has around 150,000 clones, roughly 80% of them found once; the top ten carry roughly 7.7%. This clonotype was obtained from a woman in her 30s in good health and CMV-seropositive. The sample taken for sequencing was PBMCs. The rearrangement joins TRBV28 to TRBJ1-2; 9 nucleotides line up with TRBD1. The CDR3 protein is CASREQGARGYTF. The DNA of the CDR3 is TGTGCCAGCCGTGAACAGGGGGCTCGGGGCTACACCTTC.